Listed here are 22 T cell receptor beta chains from one sample, sequenced in a study of CD8+CD57+ T cells in acquired aplastic anemia. Genomic DNA provided the template from which TCR beta VDJ and CDR3 profiles were obtained. One entry per CDR3 protein, called by TCRdb with MiXCR from the reads. The sample lists 160,000 or so distinct CDR3 sequences; roughly 48% were seen once. Those patients picked for sequencing had displayed CD8+CD57+ cell expansion on flow cytometry. Sequencing was done on a sample of sorted CD4+, CD8+, or CD8+CD57+ T cells (not recorded which) from PBMCs. The receptors shown here come from a human donor with aplastic anemia.

The V and J genes are TRBV29-1 and TRBJ1-1, with 7 bases matching TRBD1. The germline V gene has CDR1 SQVTM and CDR2 ANQGSEA. The trim removed 7 bases at V and 0 bases at J, leaving 2 bases unmatched. The CDR3 has 12 amino acids. CDR3 residues: CSAGQMNTEAFF. For the CDR3, the DNA is TGCAGCGCGGGACAGATGAACACTGAAGCTTTCTTT.

The chain combines TRBV29-1 with TRBJ2-7; TRBD2 might be the D (7 bases). CDR1 is SQVTM and CDR2 is ANQGSEA in the germline V gene. The CDR3 has 13 residues. V was shortened by 5 bases and J by 1 base, with 12 bases between the two germline ends. For the CDR3, the DNA is TGCAGCGTTAGGGAGGGGGATTCCTACGAGCAGTACTTC. This encodes CSVREGDSYEQYF.

This clonotype was recorded many times. The chain links TRBV10-3 to TRBJ2-3; 15 bases are shared with TRBD2. Losses at the gene ends were 10 bases for V and 4 bases for J; bases not matched to a gene: 9. CDR1 is ENHRY and CDR2 is SYGVKD in the germline V gene. The CDR3 runs 16 residues. The CDR3 loop is CATSGTSGGRADTQYF. The CDR3 coding sequence is TGTGCCACTTCCGGGACTAGCGGGGGGCGCGCAGATACGCAGTATTTT.

On this clonotype: This may be a read error: a much more frequent sequence differs by one nucleotide. The chain is built from TRBV14 and TRBJ2-5; 7 positions agree with TRBD2. CDR1 is SGHDN, CDR2 FVKESK, per germline. V lost 4 bases and J lost 7; bases outside the gene matches: 9. The CDR3 is 14 amino acids. For the CDR3, the DNA is TGTGCCAGCAGCCTACGAGTAGGGGAGGGGACCCAGTACTTC. Translation: CASSLRVGEGTQYF. Variable domain in full (rest from reference TRBV14 and TRBJ2-5): EAGVTQFPSHSVIEKGQTVTLRCDPISGHDNLYWYRRVMGKEIKFLLHFVKESKQDESGMPNNRFLAERTGGTYSTLKVQPAELEDSGVYFCASSLRVGEGTQYFGPGTRLLVL.

This chain connects TRBV12-5 to TRBJ2-7; 8 bases are a match to TRBD2. Germline-derived CDR1 and CDR2 are LGHNT and FRNRAP. Trimming cost V 1 base and J 6 bases; bases outside gene matches: 8. CDR3 length equals 15 residues. For the CDR3, the DNA is TGTGCTAGTGGTTTGGGGGACCACGGGAGGGCCGAGCAGTACTTC. It translates to CASGLGDHGRAEQYF. Complete variable domain (other parts from reference TRBV12-5 and TRBJ2-7): DARVTQTPRHKVTEMGQEVTMRCQPILGHNTVFWYRQTMMQGLELLAYFRNRAPLDDSGMPKDRFSAEMPDATLATLKIQPSEPRDSAVYFCASGLGDHGRAEQYFGPGTRLTVT.

This clonotype appeared many times. V gene TRBV7-2 combines with J gene TRBJ2-1, with 8 bases aligning to TRBD1. The ends lost 5 bases at V and 5 bases at J; junction bases unmatched: 8. Germline CDR1 reads SGHTA; CDR2 reads FQGNSA. The CDR3 totals 15 residues. DNA for the CDR3: TGTGCCAGCAGCCCAGACAGGGGAGTCCACAATGAGCAGTTCTTC. This codes for CASSPDRGVHNEQFF.

This clonotype was picked up a small number of times. This chain connects TRBV24-1 to TRBJ2-1; 11 bases are shared with TRBD2. The CDR3 length is 17 residues. V lost 3 bases, J lost 4 bases, and 7 bases stayed unmatched. Germline CDR1 and CDR2: KGHDR and SFDVKD. The CDR3 sequence: CATSDPGTSGPYNEQFF. CDR3 nucleotides: TGTGCCACCAGTGATCCGGGGACTAGCGGACCATACAATGAGCAGTTCTTC.

V is TRBV29-1 and J is TRBJ1-3; no reliable D call. Germline assignment: CDR1 SQVTM and CDR2 ANQGSEA. Trimming took 4 bases from V and 0 from J, leaving 4 bases between them. The CDR3 extends over 12 amino acids. The CDR3 spells CSVGSSGNTIYF. In DNA form, the CDR3 reads TGCAGCGTTGGCAGCTCTGGAAACACCATATATTTT.

This clonotype showed up just a few times. The chain carries TRBV24-1 and TRBJ2-1; 11 bases agree with TRBD1. Germline CDR1 KGHDR, CDR2 SFDVKD. V lost 3 bases to trimming and J lost 6 bases; unmatched junction nucleotides: 6. This CDR3 region has 16 residues. CDR3 DNA: TGTGCCACCAGTGATATAACCGGGACAGGGGGCAATGAGCAGTTCTTC. The encoded protein is CATSDITGTGGNEQFF.

This clonotype was seen a few times. The CDR3 loop reads CSARDLTATF. CDR3 sequence (DNA): TGCAGTGCTAGAGATCTTACAGCCACCTTC. The chain employs TRBV20-1 and TRBJ1-2; D not certain. Trimming removed 0 bases from V and 13 bases from J, with 9 bases in between. The germline V gene encodes CDR1 DFQATT and CDR2 SNEGSKA (reference sequence). The CDR3 loop spans 10 amino acids.

This clonotype was seen only once. V usage is TRBV19 and J usage is TRBJ2-1; 10 positions match TRBD2. The germline gives CDR1 LNHDA, CDR2 SQIVND (reference sequence). This CDR3 contains 15 residues. Trimming took 4 bases from V and 4 from J; bases not matched to a gene: 4. This CDR3 is CASSTELAGYNEQFF. In DNA, the CDR3 is TGTGCCAGTAGTACGGAACTAGCGGGGTACAATGAGCAGTTCTTC.

The table lists this clonotype with many counts. The chain uses TRBV3-1 and TRBJ2-2; D is ambiguous. Germline V gene lookup returns CDR1 LGHDT and CDR2 YNNKEL (reference sequence). This CDR3 is 11 amino acids long. The V end lost 4 bases, the J end lost 9 bases, and 6 bases lay between the germline ends. The CDR3 reads CASSPGWELFF. The CDR3 DNA sequence: TGTGCCAGCAGCCCCGGCTGGGAGCTGTTTTTT.

The chain employs TRBV7-2 and TRBJ2-7; TRBD1 agrees at 7 bases. This CDR3 has 13 residues. Looked up from germline, CDR1 is SGHTA and CDR2 is FQGNSA. V lost 5 bases, J lost 7 bases, and 8 bases stayed unmatched. DNA of the CDR3: TGTGCCAGCAGCCGACAGGGAAGAGGGGAGCAGTACTTC. Protein product: CASSRQGRGEQYF.

This clonotype was seen repeatedly, ten times or more. The rearrangement links TRBV5-4 to TRBJ1-2; 11 bases fit TRBD1. CDR3 length: 18 amino acids. Trimming cost V 3 bases and J 7 bases; bases outside gene matches: 17. Germline V gene sequence: CDR1 SGHNT, CDR2 YYREEE (reference sequence). CDR3 amino acids: CASSSARDRGAKGGGYTF. For the CDR3, the DNA is TGTGCCAGCAGCTCGGCCCGGGACAGGGGGGCGAAAGGAGGTGGCTACACCTTC.

A word on this clonotype: A much bigger clone sits one base away, suggesting this may be a read error. The chain is built from TRBV6-1 and TRBJ2-1, with 9 bases aligning to TRBD1. The CDR3 is made up of 16 amino acids. CDR1 and CDR2 (germline): MNHNS, SASEGT. The CDR3 loop reads CASSQGGTGLSNEQIF. The CDR3 DNA sequence: TGTGCCAGCAGCCAGGGGGGGACAGGGTTGAGCAATGAGCAGATCTTC.

The table lists this clonotype with a few counts. The rearrangement links TRBV2 to TRBJ1-2, with D perhaps TRBD1 (5 bases). The length of the CDR3 is 13 residues. Germline V gives CDR1 SNHLY, CDR2 FYNNEI. Deletions cut 6 bases from V and 1 base from J, with 9 bases between. The CDR3 nucleotides read TGTGCCAGCAGCCCGGGACTTAACTATGGCTACACCTTC. This translates into CASSPGLNYGYTF.

This clonotype was picked up many times. The chain couples TRBV11-2 to TRBJ2-1; D is ambiguous. Trimming left V 1 base short and J 1 base short, with 14 bases between. Germline CDR1 is SGHAT and CDR2 is FQNNGV. CDR3 size: 17 residues. The CDR3: CASSLVADIFSYNEQFF. The CDR3 DNA is TGTGCCAGCAGCTTAGTGGCAGATATCTTTTCCTACAATGAGCAGTTCTTC.

The rearrangement links TRBV10-3 to TRBJ2-6, with D perhaps matching TRBD1 (6 bases). The CDR3 sequence is 15 residues long. Deletions cut 4 bases from V and 10 bases from J, with 17 bases between. Germline CDR1 is ENHRY and CDR2 is SYGVKD. The CDR3 loop reads CAISAYREWGNVLTF. As DNA, the CDR3 is TGTGCCATCAGTGCCTACAGGGAGTGGGGGAACGTCCTGACTTTC.

This clonotype was recorded at least ten times. The chain uses TRBV5-1 and TRBJ2-1, with 16 bases matching TRBD2. CDR3 length: 17 amino acids. The J segment lost 3 bases and the V segment lost 2 bases, leaving 2 bases of the junction unmatched. CDR1 is SGHRS and CDR2 is YFSETQ in the germline V gene. The CDR3 spells CASSLGTSGGGYNEQFF. CDR3 nucleotide sequence: TGCGCCAGCAGCTTAGGGACTAGCGGGGGGGGCTACAATGAGCAGTTCTTC.

The genes are TRBV14 and TRBJ2-7, with 10 positions matching TRBD1. The CDR3 totals 15 residues. The germline gives CDR1 SGHDN, CDR2 FVKESK. J lost 4 bases, V lost 4 bases, and 7 bases had no gene match. The CDR3 DNA follows: TGTGCCAGCAGCCCAACCGGGACAGGGGCATACGAGCAGTACTTC. Protein: CASSPTGTGAYEQYF.

This chain uses TRBV10-3 with TRBJ2-3; 8 nucleotides agree with TRBD2. Per germline, CDR1 ENHRY and CDR2 SYGVKD. The ends lost 8 bases at V and 4 bases at J; junction bases unmatched: 8. The CDR3 runs 14 residues. CDR3 protein: CAISSGLGPDTQYF. DNA for the CDR3: TGTGCCATCTCATCGGGACTAGGCCCAGATACGCAGTATTTT.

The chain carries TRBV6-2 or TRBV6-3 and TRBJ1-2, with a possible D match to TRBD1 (5 bases). This CDR3 contains 13 residues. V lost 9 bases and J lost 7, with 18 bases in between. CDR1 and CDR2 from the germline V gene are MNHEY and SVGEGT. Here the CDR3 reads CASHLGGDRGYTF. The CDR3 nucleotides are TGTGCCAGTCATCTCGGGGGGGATCGTGGCTACACCTTC.